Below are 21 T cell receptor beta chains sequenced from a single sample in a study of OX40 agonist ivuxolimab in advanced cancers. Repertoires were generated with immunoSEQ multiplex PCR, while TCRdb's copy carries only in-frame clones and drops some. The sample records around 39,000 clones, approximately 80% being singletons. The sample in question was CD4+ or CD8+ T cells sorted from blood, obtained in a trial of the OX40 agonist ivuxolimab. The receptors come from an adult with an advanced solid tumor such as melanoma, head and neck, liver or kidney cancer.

The CDR3: CASSKDGNTEAFF. The CDR3 coding sequence is TGTGCCAGCAGTAAGGACGGGAACACTGAAGCTTTCTTT. V usage is TRBV6-6 and J usage is TRBJ1-1; D not certain. The CDR3 spans 13 residues. Trimming took 5 bases from V and 1 from J, leaving 8 bases between them. CDR1 is MNHNY, CDR2 SVGAGI, per germline (reference sequence).

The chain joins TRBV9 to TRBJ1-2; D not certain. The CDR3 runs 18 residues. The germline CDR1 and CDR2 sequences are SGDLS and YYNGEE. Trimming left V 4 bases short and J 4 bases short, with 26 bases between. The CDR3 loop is CASSPSRMVGRNGYGYTF. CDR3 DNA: TGTGCCAGCAGCCCCTCTCGTATGGTAGGACGAAACGGCTATGGCTACACCTTC.

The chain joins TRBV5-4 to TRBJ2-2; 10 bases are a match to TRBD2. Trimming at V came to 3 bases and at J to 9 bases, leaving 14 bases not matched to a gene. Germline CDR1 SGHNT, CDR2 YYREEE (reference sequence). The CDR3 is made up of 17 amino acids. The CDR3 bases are TGTGCCAGCAGCTACCCCCCTAGCGGGGGTCAGGGTAGGGAGCTGTTTTTT. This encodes CASSYPPSGGQGRELFF.

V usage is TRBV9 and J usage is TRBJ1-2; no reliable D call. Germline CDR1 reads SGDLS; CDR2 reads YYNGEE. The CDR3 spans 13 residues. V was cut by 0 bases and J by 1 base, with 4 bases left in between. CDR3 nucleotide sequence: TGTGCCAGCAGCGTAGACATTAACTATGGCTACACCTTC. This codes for CASSVDINYGYTF. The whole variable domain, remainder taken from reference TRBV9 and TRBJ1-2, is DSGVTQTPKHLITATGQRVTLRCSPRSGDLSVYWYQQSLDQGLQFLIQYYNGEERAKGNILERFSAQQFPDLHSELNLSSLELGDSALYFCASSVDINYGYTFGSGTRLTVV.

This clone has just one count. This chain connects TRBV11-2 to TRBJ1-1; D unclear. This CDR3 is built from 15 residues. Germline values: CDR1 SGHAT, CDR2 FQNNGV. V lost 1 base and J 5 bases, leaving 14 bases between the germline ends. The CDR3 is CASSLGAGARTEAFF. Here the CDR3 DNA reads TGTGCCAGCAGCTTAGGGGCGGGCGCGAGGACTGAAGCTTTCTTT.

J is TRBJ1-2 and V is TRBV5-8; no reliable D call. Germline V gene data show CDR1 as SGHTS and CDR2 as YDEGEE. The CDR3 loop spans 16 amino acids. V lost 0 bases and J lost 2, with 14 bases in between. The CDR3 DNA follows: TGTGCCAGCAGCTTGGGGGTAACTCTACCCAACTATGGCTACACCTTC. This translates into CASSLGVTLPNYGYTF.

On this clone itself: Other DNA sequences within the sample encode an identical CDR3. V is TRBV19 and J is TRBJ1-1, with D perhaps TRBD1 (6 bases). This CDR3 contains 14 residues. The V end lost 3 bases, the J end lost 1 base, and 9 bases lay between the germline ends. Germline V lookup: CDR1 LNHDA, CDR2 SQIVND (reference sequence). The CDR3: CASSILQGNTEAFF. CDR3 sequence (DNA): TGTGCCAGTAGTATCCTACAGGGGAACACTGAAGCTTTCTTT.

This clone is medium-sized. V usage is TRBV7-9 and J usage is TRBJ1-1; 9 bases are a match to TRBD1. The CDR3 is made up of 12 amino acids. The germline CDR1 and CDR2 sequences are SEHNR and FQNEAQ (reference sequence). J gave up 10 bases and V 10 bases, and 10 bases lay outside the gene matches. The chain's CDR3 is CATSGQGLRAFF. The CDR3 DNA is TGTGCCACCTCGGGACAGGGTCTTAGAGCTTTCTTT.

The CDR3 reads CASSPRQLQETQYF. CDR3 DNA sequence: TGCGCCAGCAGCCCTCGACAGCTCCAAGAGACCCAGTACTTC. This chain joins TRBV4-1 and TRBJ2-5; perhaps TRBD1 as D (5 bases). The CDR3 has 14 amino acids. V dropped 4 bases and J dropped 1 base, with 10 bases sitting between them. Per germline, CDR1 MGHRA and CDR2 YSYEKL.

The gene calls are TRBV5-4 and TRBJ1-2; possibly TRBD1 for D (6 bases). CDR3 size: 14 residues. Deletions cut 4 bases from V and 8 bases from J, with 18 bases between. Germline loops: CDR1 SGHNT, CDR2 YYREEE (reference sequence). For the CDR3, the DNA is TGTGCCAGCAGCGCGCCGGGACATCTAGAGGGCTACACCTTC. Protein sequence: CASSAPGHLEGYTF.

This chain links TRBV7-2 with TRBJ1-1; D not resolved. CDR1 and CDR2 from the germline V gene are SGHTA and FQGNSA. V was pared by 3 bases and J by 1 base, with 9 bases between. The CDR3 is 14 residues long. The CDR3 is CASSLSGGNTEAFF. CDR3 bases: TGTGCCAGCAGCTTGAGTGGCGGGAACACTGAAGCTTTCTTT.

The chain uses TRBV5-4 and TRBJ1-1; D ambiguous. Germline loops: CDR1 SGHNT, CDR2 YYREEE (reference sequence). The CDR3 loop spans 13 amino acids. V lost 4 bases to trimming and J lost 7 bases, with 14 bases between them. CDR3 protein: CASSHGTAYEAFF. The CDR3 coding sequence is TGTGCCAGCAGCCATGGCACAGCATATGAAGCTTTCTTT.

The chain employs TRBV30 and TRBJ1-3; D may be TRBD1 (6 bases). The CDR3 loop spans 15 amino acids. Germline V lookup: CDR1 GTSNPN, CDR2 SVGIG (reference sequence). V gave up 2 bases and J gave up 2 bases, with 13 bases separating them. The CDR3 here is CAWSLKGGAGNTIYF. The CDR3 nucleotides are TGTGCCTGGAGTCTGAAAGGGGGAGCTGGAAACACCATATATTTT.

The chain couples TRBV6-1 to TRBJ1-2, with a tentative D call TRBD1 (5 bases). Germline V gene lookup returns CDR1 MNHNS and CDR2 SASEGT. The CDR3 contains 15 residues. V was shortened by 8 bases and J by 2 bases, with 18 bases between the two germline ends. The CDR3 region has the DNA TGTGCCAGCCGCCACGTGAGGGGTGTGAACTATGGCTACACCTTC. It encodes CASRHVRGVNYGYTF.

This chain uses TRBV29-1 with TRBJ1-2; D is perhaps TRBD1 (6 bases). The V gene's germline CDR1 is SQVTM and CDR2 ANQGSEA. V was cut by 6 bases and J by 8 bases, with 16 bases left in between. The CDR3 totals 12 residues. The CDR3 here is CSVGDNSEGYTF. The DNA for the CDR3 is TGCAGCGTGGGGGACAACTCGGAAGGCTACACCTTC.

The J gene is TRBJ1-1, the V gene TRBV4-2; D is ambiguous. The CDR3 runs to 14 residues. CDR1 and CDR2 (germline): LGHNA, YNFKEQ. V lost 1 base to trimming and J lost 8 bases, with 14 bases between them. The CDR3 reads CASSQVVLDPEAFF. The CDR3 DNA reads TGTGCCAGCAGCCAAGTCGTGTTGGACCCAGAAGCTTTCTTT.

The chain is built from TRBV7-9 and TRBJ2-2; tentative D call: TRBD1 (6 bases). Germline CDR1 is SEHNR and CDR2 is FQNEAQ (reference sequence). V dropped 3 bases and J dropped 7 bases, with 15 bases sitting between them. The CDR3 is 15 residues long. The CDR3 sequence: CASSFFQGTNGELFF. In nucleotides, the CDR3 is TGTGCCAGCAGCTTTTTTCAGGGGACGAACGGGGAGCTGTTTTTT.

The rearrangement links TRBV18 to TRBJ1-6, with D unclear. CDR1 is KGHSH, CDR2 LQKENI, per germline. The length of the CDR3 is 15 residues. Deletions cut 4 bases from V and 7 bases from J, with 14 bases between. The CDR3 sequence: CASSRTSPPNSPLHF. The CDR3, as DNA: TGTGCCAGCTCACGGACGTCCCCACCCAATTCACCCCTCCACTTT.

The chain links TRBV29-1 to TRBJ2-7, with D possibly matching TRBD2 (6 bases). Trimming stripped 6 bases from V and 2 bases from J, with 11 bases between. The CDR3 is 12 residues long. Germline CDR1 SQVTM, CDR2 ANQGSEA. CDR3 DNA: TGCAGCGTCGGGAGAGGCACCTACGAGCAGTACTTC. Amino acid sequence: CSVGRGTYEQYF.

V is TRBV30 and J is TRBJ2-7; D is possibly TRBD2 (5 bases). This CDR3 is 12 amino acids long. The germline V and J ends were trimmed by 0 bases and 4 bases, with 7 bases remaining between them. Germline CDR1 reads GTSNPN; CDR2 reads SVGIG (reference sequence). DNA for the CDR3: TGTGCCTGGAGTGTACTAGGGTACGAGCAGTACTTC. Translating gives CAWSVLGYEQYF.

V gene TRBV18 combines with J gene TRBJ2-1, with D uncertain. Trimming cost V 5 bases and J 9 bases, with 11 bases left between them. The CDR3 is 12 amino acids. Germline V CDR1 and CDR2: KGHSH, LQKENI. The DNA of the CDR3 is TGTGCCAGCTCAGGGCCATCAGGTGAGCAGTTCTTC. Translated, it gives CASSGPSGEQFF.